This T cell receptor beta chain came from a study of monozygotic twins with inflammatory bowel disease. Study observations and caveats: IBD patients share fewer clonotypes with other people than healthy twins do, especially with disease activity. Support for a single strong signal or clonotype associated with IBD was absent. With inverse Simpson as the measure, TCRbeta diversity was lower in IBD patients than in healthy co-twins.

From the 5' RACE reads, TCRdb lists one entry per CDR3 protein and no DNA. The sample features about 99,000 distinct CDR3 sequences, with roughly 1.9% in its top ten. In regard to this clonotype: The target antigen is unknown.

Per the germline V gene, CDR1 is DFQATT and CDR2 is SNEGSKA (reference sequence). This CDR3 is built from 16 residues. The chain recombines TRBV20-1 with TRBJ2-3; TCRdb calls TRBD2, which cannot be checked without DNA. The receptor's source is a human donor with ulcerative colitis or Crohn's disease, or a healthy co-twin of an affected twin (not recorded which). Sequencing was performed on blood. CDR3 in amino acids: CSASLLRGMVTDTQYF.